This T cell receptor (beta chain) is drawn from a study of blood T cell repertoires in COVID-19. The CDR3 totals 14 residues. The V and J ends lost 9 bases and 0 bases respectively, with 12 bases between them. The germline CDR1 and CDR2 sequences are MNHEY and SVGAGI. TCRdb keeps only in-frame clones here, not all; method: immunoSEQ multiplex PCR. The table has 150,000 to 200,000 clones, 70% to 90% seen once. The clonotype comes from a man aged 55-75 years with active or convalescent COVID-19. The source material was peripheral blood. This chain links TRBV6-5 with TRBJ2-1; tentative D call: TRBD2 (6 bases). The CDR3 here is CASKRADSYNEQFF. The DNA for the CDR3 is TGTGCCAGTAAGCGGGCTGACTCCTACAATGAGCAGTTCTTC.